Listed below are T cell receptor beta chains from one sample, sequenced in a study of blood T cells in healthy people across ages. TCRdb redid the calling of the 5' RACE reads with MiXCR, one entry per CDR3 protein. The sample comprises about 580,000 distinct CDR3 sequences, 47% of which are singletons, and around 24% rests with the top ten. The sequenced sample was blood. The source is an elderly man in good health. Both conserved end residues are part of each CDR3. Fields, in order: V gene, J gene, CDR3 length, CDR3 protein.

V gene: TRBV4-3; J gene: TRBJ2-1; CDR3 length: 15; CDR3 protein: CASSQAPEPFYEQFF
V gene: TRBV6-2/TRBV6-3; J gene: TRBJ2-7; CDR3 length: 14; CDR3 protein: CASSYRGIPYEQYF
V gene: TRBV10-3; J gene: NA; CDR3 length: 17; CDR3 protein: CAISESTQGTSSYEQYF
V gene: TRBV5-1; J gene: TRBJ2-1; CDR3 length: 15; CDR3 protein: CASSLEVPSYNEQFF
V gene: TRBV30; J gene: TRBJ2-2; CDR3 length: 14; CDR3 protein: CAWRMAAGTGELFF
V gene: TRBV27; J gene: TRBJ1-2; CDR3 length: 15; CDR3 protein: CASSEKWASFYGYTF
V gene: TRBV29-1; J gene: TRBJ2-3; CDR3 length: 10; CDR3 protein: CSVTTDTQYF
V gene: TRBV3-1; J gene: TRBJ1-1; CDR3 length: 11; CDR3 protein: CASSPGQGAFF
V gene: TRBV3-1; J gene: TRBJ2-5; CDR3 length: 11; CDR3 protein: CASSQGKTPYF
V gene: TRBV6-1; J gene: NA; CDR3 length: 11; CDR3 protein: CASRKTYEQYF
V gene: TRBV28; J gene: TRBJ2-7; CDR3 length: 12; CDR3 protein: CASTRHSYEQYF
V gene: TRBV29-1; J gene: TRBJ1-5; CDR3 length: 15; CDR3 protein: CSVDHRFRANQPQHF
V gene: TRBV20-1; J gene: TRBJ2-7; CDR3 length: 15; CDR3 protein: CSSLLGHSTGREQYF
V gene: TRBV4-2; J gene: TRBJ2-1; CDR3 length: 15; CDR3 protein: CASSQVRGLLDEQFF
V gene: TRBV10-3; J gene: TRBJ1-1; CDR3 length: 11; CDR3 protein: CAIWTNTEAFF
V gene: TRBV29-1; J gene: TRBJ1-5; CDR3 length: 14; CDR3 protein: CSVEEDCSNQPQHF
V gene: TRBV15; J gene: TRBJ2-1; CDR3 length: 16; CDR3 protein: CATSNLAGGSYNEQFF
V gene: TRBV7-2; J gene: TRBJ1-1; CDR3 length: 14; CDR3 protein: CASSLMVTTAGAFF
V gene: TRBV9; J gene: TRBJ2-1; CDR3 length: 15; CDR3 protein: CASSQTSGSANEQFF
V gene: TRBV20-1; J gene: TRBJ2-5; CDR3 length: 12; CDR3 protein: CSARVPEETQYF
V gene: TRBV15; J gene: TRBJ2-3; CDR3 length: 13; CDR3 protein: CATSWELEDTQYF
V gene: TRBV30; J gene: TRBJ2-1; CDR3 length: 14; CDR3 protein: CARRRGGTYNEQFF
V gene: TRBV28; J gene: TRBJ2-7; CDR3 length: 15; CDR3 protein: CASSPSGTTSYEQYF
V gene: TRBV28; J gene: TRBJ2-1; CDR3 length: 15; CDR3 protein: CASRRTSGGVNEQFF
V gene: TRBV4-1; J gene: TRBJ1-1; CDR3 length: 16; CDR3 protein: CASSQGRARGQTEAFF
V gene: TRBV5-6; J gene: TRBJ1-5; CDR3 length: 15; CDR3 protein: CASSSGIKGDQPQHF
V gene: TRBV12-3/TRBV12-4; J gene: TRBJ1-4; CDR3 length: 12; CDR3 protein: CASSLFREKLFF
V gene: TRBV4-2; J gene: TRBJ2-1; CDR3 length: 17; CDR3 protein: CASSQEGGRAGSGEQFF
V gene: TRBV7-9; J gene: TRBJ1-4; CDR3 length: 15; CDR3 protein: CASSPVGTGNEKLFF
V gene: TRBV7-3; J gene: TRBJ2-1; CDR3 length: 13; CDR3 protein: CASSISGYNEQFF
V gene: TRBV6-6; J gene: TRBJ2-1; CDR3 length: 13; CDR3 protein: CASSYIQAGEQFF
V gene: TRBV10-3; J gene: TRBJ1-5; CDR3 length: 14; CDR3 protein: CAISERGRDQPQHF
V gene: TRBV20-1; J gene: TRBJ1-4; CDR3 length: 17; CDR3 protein: CSARGGVAGTTNEKLFF
V gene: TRBV2; J gene: TRBJ2-3; CDR3 length: 18; CDR3 protein: CASTSSPGTRSRGNTQYF
V gene: TRBV6-5; J gene: TRBJ2-2; CDR3 length: 17; CDR3 protein: CASSYSVGTQNTGELFF
V gene: TRBV6-6; J gene: TRBJ1-6; CDR3 length: 14; CDR3 protein: CASSPRQTNSPLHF
V gene: TRBV20-1; J gene: TRBJ2-2; CDR3 length: 16; CDR3 protein: CSARVPGGGRTGELFF
V gene: TRBV15; J gene: NA; CDR3 length: 15; CDR3 protein: CATSRTGTNQETQFF
V gene: TRBV18; J gene: TRBJ2-5; CDR3 length: 13; CDR3 protein: CASSLQPQETQYF
V gene: TRBV2; J gene: NA; CDR3 length: 14; CDR3 protein: CASSFTGGVETQYF
V gene: TRBV7-9; J gene: TRBJ1-1; CDR3 length: 14; CDR3 protein: CASSLGEGVTEAFF
V gene: TRBV7-9; J gene: TRBJ2-1; CDR3 length: 11; CDR3 protein: CASKLVNEQFF
V gene: TRBV12-5; J gene: TRBJ2-1; CDR3 length: 17; CDR3 protein: CASGLEGRAQTHNEQFF
V gene: TRBV20-1; J gene: TRBJ1-4; CDR3 length: 17; CDR3 protein: CSANLRGQGRTNEKLFF
V gene: TRBV12-3/TRBV12-4; J gene: TRBJ2-5; CDR3 length: 13; CDR3 protein: CASSLGERETQYF
V gene: TRBV6-6; J gene: TRBJ2-4; CDR3 length: 14; CDR3 protein: CASSGQGGKNIQYF
V gene: TRBV6-5; J gene: TRBJ1-2; CDR3 length: 16; CDR3 protein: CASSYRTGPPSYGYTF
V gene: TRBV2; J gene: TRBJ1-2; CDR3 length: 13; CDR3 protein: CASSETENYGYTF
V gene: TRBV7-9; J gene: TRBJ1-1; CDR3 length: 13; CDR3 protein: CASSSPGYTEAFF
V gene: TRBV24-1; J gene: TRBJ2-1; CDR3 length: 16; CDR3 protein: CATSDFGNHPWNEQFF
V gene: TRBV20-1; J gene: TRBJ2-7; CDR3 length: 16; CDR3 protein: CSAGGRREDRGHEQYF
V gene: TRBV20-1; J gene: NA; CDR3 length: 12; CDR3 protein: CSPKGGGETQYF
V gene: TRBV5-1; J gene: TRBJ2-3; CDR3 length: 15; CDR3 protein: CASSIEDTRGDTQYF
V gene: TRBV20-1; J gene: TRBJ2-5; CDR3 length: 14; CDR3 protein: CSARGASIQETQYF
V gene: TRBV20-1; J gene: TRBJ1-6; CDR3 length: 14; CDR3 protein: CSASTGHRDSPLHF
V gene: TRBV6-5; J gene: TRBJ1-2; CDR3 length: 16; CDR3 protein: CASSYSRQSSHYGYTF
V gene: TRBV20-1; J gene: TRBJ2-5; CDR3 length: 12; CDR3 protein: CSARVGTREQYF
V gene: TRBV4-3; J gene: TRBJ2-1; CDR3 length: 13; CDR3 protein: CASGGDSYNEQFF
V gene: TRBV29-1; J gene: TRBJ2-7; CDR3 length: 13; CDR3 protein: CSGRTGDLYEQYF